These 24 T cell receptor beta chains came from one sample sequenced in a study of T cells in Graves' hyperthyroidism and ophthalmopathy. Amplification of TCR beta CDR3 regions was performed using RNA transcripts as template. The HTBI primer set served for first-round RT-PCR of the TCR CDR3. From the multiplex PCR reads, TCRdb called clonotypes with MiXCR, one entry per CDR3 protein. The sample carries around 580,000 distinct CDR3 sequences, about a sixth recorded once. Sequences were obtained from blood. Receptors originate from a woman between 18 and 29 years old with Graves' hyperthyroidism.

Worth noting for this clonotype: Sequence at one end of the junction differs from germline and may be a read error. The chain combines TRBV27 with TRBJ1-1; D is unclear. This CDR3 comprises 13 residues. CDR1 and CDR2 (germline): MNHEY, SMNVEV (reference sequence). CDR3 in DNA: TGTGCCAGCGGTTTTCGGACCAACACTGAAGCTTTCTTT. This translates into CASGFRTNTEAFF.

The sample holds a few counts of this clonotype. V and J are TRBV7-9 and TRBJ2-7, with TRBD2 matching over 8 bases. Germline V gives CDR1 SEHNR, CDR2 FQNEAQ (reference sequence). The ends lost 4 bases at V and 3 bases at J; junction bases unmatched: 8. This CDR3 has 15 amino acids. Here the CDR3 reads CASSSPTSAHYEQYF. For the CDR3, the DNA is TGTGCCAGCAGCTCCCCGACTAGCGCCCACTACGAGCAGTACTTC.

This clonotype occurred a few times. CDR3 sequence (DNA): TGTGCCAGCAGCCAAGATTTACTTCTGGGCTATGGCTACACCTTC. It is translated as CASSQDLLLGYGYTF. The V call is TRBV14, the J call TRBJ1-2; D uncertain. The germline CDR1 and CDR2 sequences are SGHDN and FVKESK. The CDR3 totals 15 residues. Trimming removed 0 bases at V and 4 bases at J, with 12 bases between.

In this sample, this clonotype turned up many times. The chain has TRBV5-6 and TRBJ2-5, with 9 bases aligning to TRBD1. The CDR3 is 14 amino acids. Looked up from germline, CDR1 is SGHDT and CDR2 is YYEEEE. After removal of 4 bases from V and 4 bases from J, the junction contained 5 bases not matched to a gene. As DNA, the CDR3 is TGTGCCAGCAGCCAACCGGACAGGGGAGAGACCCAGTACTTC. Its protein is CASSQPDRGETQYF.

The rearrangement joins TRBV15 to TRBJ1-1; TRBD1 is a possible D gene (5 bases). Germline CDR1 LNHNV, CDR2 YYDKDF (reference sequence). Trimming pared 0 bases from V and 5 bases from J, leaving 7 bases between. The CDR3 is 13 residues long. This CDR3 is CATSRDWGTEAFF. CDR3 nucleotide sequence: TGTGCCACCAGCAGAGATTGGGGGACTGAAGCTTTCTTT.

The chain is built from TRBV7-2 and TRBJ2-1, with D perhaps being TRBD1 or TRBD2 (5 bases each). V lost 2 bases and J 2 bases, leaving 16 bases between the germline ends. The CDR3 is 17 amino acids. Germline values: CDR1 SGHTA, CDR2 FQGNSA. The CDR3 here is CASSLPGRFLTYNEQFF. The CDR3 nucleotides read TGTGCCAGCAGCTTACCGGGGCGGTTTCTCACCTACAATGAGCAGTTCTTC.

This rearrangement joins TRBV6-1 to TRBJ1-1, with a tentative D call TRBD1 (5 bases). The V end was cut by 7 bases, the J end by 14 bases, with 23 bases between. Germline V gene lookup returns CDR1 MNHNS and CDR2 SASEGT. The CDR3 spans 13 residues. The CDR3 DNA is TGTGCCAGCAAGCAGAATCCGTGGGGACTGACCTTCTTT. Residues: CASKQNPWGLTFF.

This clonotype was counted ten times or more. V usage is TRBV12-3 or TRBV12-4 and J usage is TRBJ1-1, with TRBD1 matching over 9 bases. The V gene end was trimmed by 4 bases and the J gene end by 1 base; junction bases not matched to a gene: 7. This CDR3 has 16 amino acids. This chain's CDR3 is CASSSGQGRGNTEAFF. Written as DNA, the CDR3 is TGTGCCAGCAGTTCCGGACAGGGGAGGGGGAACACTGAAGCTTTCTTT.

This clonotype was picked up a small number of times. This chain links TRBV10-1 with TRBJ2-3; D not resolved. This CDR3 comprises 12 residues. The ends were cut back, 1 base at V and 3 bases at J, with 2 bases in the middle. CDR1 WNHNN and CDR2 SYGVQD come from the germline V gene (reference sequence). CDR3 sequence reads: CASSEWTDTQYF. CDR3 nucleotides: TGCGCCAGCAGTGAGTGGACAGATACGCAGTATTTT.

This clonotype has more than one count but fewer than ten. This chain connects TRBV2 to TRBJ1-5; no firm D call. This CDR3 contains 15 residues. The V gene lost 5 bases and the J gene lost 5 bases, with 16 bases spanning the gap. Germline CDR1 SNHLY, CDR2 FYNNEI. The CDR3 sequence is CASSRRTGIDQPQHF. DNA of the CDR3: TGTGCCAGCAGTCGAAGGACGGGAATAGATCAGCCCCAGCATTTT.

The chain employs TRBV2 and TRBJ1-3; TRBD1 agrees at 11 bases. CDR3 length: 13 residues. V was pared by 7 bases and J by 7 bases, with 3 bases of the junction left unmatched. CDR1 and CDR2 (germline): SNHLY, FYNNEI. The CDR3 DNA sequence: TGTGCCAGCAAGGGGGACAGGGGGAACACCATATATTTT. Translating it yields CASKGDRGNTIYF.

This clonotype was observed at least ten times. This chain joins TRBV7-9 and TRBJ2-5; D unclear. This CDR3 spans 12 amino acids. Looked up from germline, CDR1 is SEHNR and CDR2 is FQNEAQ (reference sequence). Trimming removed 1 base at V and 5 bases at J, with 5 bases between. The CDR3 here is CASSLDPETQYF. CDR3 coding DNA: TGTGCCAGCAGCTTAGACCCCGAGACCCAGTACTTC.

The table lists this clonotype with many counts. The chain recombines TRBV2 with TRBJ2-7; D uncertain. CDR1 is SNHLY, CDR2 FYNNEI, per germline. Trimming took 9 bases from V and 4 from J, leaving 16 bases between them. This CDR3 has 13 residues. The CDR3 DNA reads TGTGCCAGTGACCCCGGAGACGGTTACGAGCAGTACTTC. This encodes CASDPGDGYEQYF.

With regard to this clonotype: The CDR3 does not end in the conserved phenylalanine or tryptophan, so this is likely a read error. The chain couples TRBV12-3 or TRBV12-4 to TRBJ2-7; D might be TRBD1 or TRBD2, each matching 5 bases. This CDR3 spans 15 amino acids. Trimming pared 3 bases from V and 2 bases from J, leaving 14 bases between. This CDR3 reads CASSFGAATTYEQYL. The CDR3 nucleotides are TGTGCCAGCAGTTTCGGGGCCGCGACCACCTACGAGCAGTACCTC.

As regards this clonotype: Since a much larger clone is just one base distant, this may be a read error. The V gene is TRBV20-1, the J gene TRBJ1-5; D remains ambiguous. Trimming left V 2 bases short and J 2 bases short, with 13 bases between. Germline assignment: CDR1 DFQATT and CDR2 SNEGSKA (reference sequence). The CDR3 consists of 15 residues. CDR3 DNA sequence: TGCAGTGCTAGACAGCCCGCGACGGGCAATCAGCCCCAGCATTTT. It encodes CSARQPATGNQPQHF.

This clonotype was found many times. The rearrangement joins TRBV3-1 to TRBJ1-1; D not resolved. V lost 0 bases and J lost 4, with 12 bases in between. Germline CDR1 is LGHDT and CDR2 is YNNKEL (reference sequence). The CDR3 length is 15 residues. The chain's CDR3 is CASSQDGFLGTEAFF. As DNA, the CDR3 is TGTGCCAGCAGCCAAGATGGGTTCCTAGGCACTGAAGCTTTCTTT.

Ten or more counts support this clonotype. This chain uses TRBV28 with TRBJ1-6; 7 positions match TRBD1. With 6 bases clipped from V and 8 bases from J, the junction kept 7 bases outside the gene matches. Germline V CDR1 and CDR2: MDHEN, SYDVKM. This CDR3 spans 14 amino acids. The CDR3 nucleotides are TGTGCCAGCAGAAGGGGGCTTGGGGATTCACCCCTCCACTTT. Translation: CASRRGLGDSPLHF.

The chain has TRBV9 and TRBJ2-1, with D hard to call. CDR3 length: 14 residues. V gave up 4 bases and J gave up 6 bases, with 14 bases separating them. Germline lookup yields CDR1 SGDLS and CDR2 YYNGEE. CDR3: CASSLRVGGNEQFF. Here the CDR3 DNA reads TGTGCCAGCAGCTTAAGGGTTGGCGGCAATGAGCAGTTCTTC.

The rearrangement uses TRBV7-9 and TRBJ2-4, with 8 bases aligning to TRBD1. Trimming removed 2 bases from V and 11 bases from J; junction bases left unmatched: 11. The germline V gene has CDR1 SEHNR and CDR2 FQNEAQ (reference sequence). The length of the CDR3 is 15 residues. The CDR3 DNA is TGTGCCAGCAGCTTATGGGCAGGGGGCGAGGTTGTTCAGTACTTC. Its protein product is CASSLWAGGEVVQYF.

This clonotype was counted many times. The chain links TRBV5-1 to TRBJ1-3; 7 bases map to TRBD1. CDR3 length: 15 amino acids. The germline CDR1 and CDR2 sequences are SGHRS and YFSETQ. J was trimmed by 0 bases and V by 0 bases; bases with no gene match: 0. The CDR3 protein is CASSLDRGSGNTIYF. As DNA, the CDR3 is TGCGCCAGCAGCTTGGACAGGGGCTCTGGAAACACCATATATTTT.

The chain is built from TRBV3-1 and TRBJ2-3; D unresolved. V was trimmed by 8 bases and J by 4 bases, leaving 10 bases between them. Germline-derived CDR1 and CDR2 are LGHDT and YNNKEL (reference sequence). This CDR3 is built from 12 residues. The CDR3 region has the DNA TGTGCCAGCCACTCCCCCGCAGATACGCAGTATTTT. It is translated as CASHSPADTQYF.

This clonotype was seen a few times. The chain is built from TRBV5-4 and TRBJ1-6, with D perhaps TRBD1 (6 bases). Germline CDR1 is SGHNT and CDR2 is YYREEE (reference sequence). Trimming pared 4 bases from V and 7 bases from J, leaving 15 bases between. The CDR3 contains 15 residues. CDR3 sequence: CASSGNQGWNSPLHF. CDR3 DNA: TGTGCCAGCAGCGGAAACCAGGGGTGGAATTCACCCCTCCACTTT.

This sequence joins TRBV6-1 and TRBJ2-7, with 10 nucleotides matching TRBD1. Germline CDR1 MNHNS, CDR2 SASEGT. This CDR3 spans 15 amino acids. Unmatched junction bases numbered 4, after V lost 3 bases and J lost 2 bases. CDR3 DNA sequence: TGTGCCAGCAGTGATGGGGGGACAGGGGCCTACGAGCAGTACTTC. Translation gives CASSDGGTGAYEQYF.

The rearrangement uses TRBV6-2 or TRBV6-3 and TRBJ2-2; D tentatively fits TRBD1 or TRBD2 (6 bases each). The germline V gene encodes CDR1 MNHEY and CDR2 SVGEGT. CDR3 length: 15 amino acids. The V gene lost 7 bases and the J gene lost 8 bases, with 20 bases spanning the gap. CDR3 region: CASTDWGAYEGELFF. In nucleotides, the CDR3 is TGTGCCAGCACCGACTGGGGGGCATACGAAGGGGAGCTGTTTTTT.